These 3 T cell receptor beta chains were sequenced from one sample in a study of glioma-infiltrating T cells after dendritic cell vaccination. Profiling relied on immunoSEQ multiplex PCR, and the TCRdb table lists in-frame clones only, not all of them. Of about 92,000 clones listed, more than 75% were seen once; the top ten hold 15% to 18%. This specimen was blood, taken before dendritic cell vaccination. These receptors all stem from a human donor with glioblastoma.

This chain joins TRBV4-3 and TRBJ2-5, with D perhaps TRBD1 (6 bases). The J call may be mistaken, given a closer DNA end match to TRBJ2-7. In germline, CDR1 is LGHNA, CDR2 YSLEER. The CDR3 has 16 residues. DNA of the CDR3: TGCGCCAGCAGCCAAGCCCGACAGGTGACCTCCTACGAGCAGTACTTC. Encoded protein: CASSQARQVTSYEQYF.

This clone was seen once. The chain uses TRBV7-9 and TRBJ1-2; 10 positions match TRBD1. CDR1 and CDR2 (germline): SEHNR, FQNEAQ (reference sequence). CDR3 size: 16 residues. J gave up 1 base and V 5 bases, and 7 bases lay outside the gene matches. The CDR3 nucleotides are TGTGCCAGCAGCCATCCCGGGACAGGGGATAACTATGGCTACACCTTC. The encoded protein is CASSHPGTGDNYGYTF. The whole variable domain, filled in from reference TRBV7-9 and TRBJ1-2, reads DTGVSQNPRHKITKRGQNVTFRCDPISEHNRLYWYRQTLGQGPEFLTYFQNEAQLEKSRLLSDRFSAERPKGSFSTLEIQRTEQGDSAMYLCASSHPGTGDNYGYTFGSGTRLTVV.

The V gene is TRBV27, the J gene TRBJ2-6; no firm D call. Germline V lookup: CDR1 MNHEY, CDR2 SMNVEV (reference sequence). The ends were cut back, 5 bases at V and 4 bases at J, with 9 bases in the middle. CDR3 length: 14 amino acids. The CDR3 spells CASSHSSGANVLTF. In nucleotides, the CDR3 is TGTGCCAGCAGTCACTCATCCGGGGCCAACGTCCTGACTTTC.